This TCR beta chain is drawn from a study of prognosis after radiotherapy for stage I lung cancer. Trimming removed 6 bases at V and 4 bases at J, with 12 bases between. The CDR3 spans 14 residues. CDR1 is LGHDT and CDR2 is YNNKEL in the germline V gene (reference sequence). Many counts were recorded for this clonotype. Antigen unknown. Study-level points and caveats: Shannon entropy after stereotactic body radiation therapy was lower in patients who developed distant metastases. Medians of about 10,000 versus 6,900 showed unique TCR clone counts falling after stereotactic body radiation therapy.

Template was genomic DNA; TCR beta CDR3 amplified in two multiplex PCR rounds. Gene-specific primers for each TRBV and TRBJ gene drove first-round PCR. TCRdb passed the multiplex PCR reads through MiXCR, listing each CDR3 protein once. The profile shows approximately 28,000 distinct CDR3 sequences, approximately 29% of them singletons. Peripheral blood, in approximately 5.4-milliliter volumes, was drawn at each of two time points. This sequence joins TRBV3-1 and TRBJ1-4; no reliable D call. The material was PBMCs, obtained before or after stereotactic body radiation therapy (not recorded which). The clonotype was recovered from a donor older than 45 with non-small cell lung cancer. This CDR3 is CASRNRESNEKLFF. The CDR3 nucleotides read TGTGCCAGCAGGAACCGGGAAAGTAATGAAAAACTGTTTTTT.